These T cell receptor beta chains were read from a single sample in a study of read filtering for tumor transcriptome and immune sequencing. One entry per CDR3 protein, called by TCRdb with MiXCR from the reads. The table has 45,000 to 55,000 distinct CDR3 sequences, approximately 18% seen once. Source material: a population of CD138-negative cells sorted from bone marrow. The source is a donor at least 40 years old with multiple myeloma. Each CDR3 is given with its conserved first and last residue. Each record gives: V gene, D gene, CDR3 protein. D genes are given only for firm matches.

V: TRBV24-1
D: .
CDR3: CATSDSGPKGIYNEQFF

V: TRBV29-1
D: .
CDR3: CSVLGRGAQETQYF

V: TRBV2
D: TRBD1
CDR3: CASRDTGGYTEAFF

V: TRBV24-1
D: .
CDR3: CATSDLPQGSSTDTQYF

V: TRBV29-1
D: TRBD1
CDR3: CSVEHRGTEAFF

V: TRBV18
D: .
CDR3: CASSPSSAGDTEAFF

V: TRBV5-1
D: .
CDR3: CASSPGPSGANVLTF

V: TRBV27
D: .
CDR3: CASSLYYGKKEQFF

V: TRBV29-1
D: .
CDR3: CSVVAGVKSGYTF

V: TRBV27
D: .
CDR3: CASRIQGRHTEAFF

V: TRBV20-1
D: TRBD1
CDR3: CSATYRGLTRTDTQYF

V: TRBV2
D: .
CDR3: CASTRRSADTQYF

V: TRBV28
D: TRBD2
CDR3: CASSSPGGNSYNEQFF

V: TRBV29-1
D: .
CDR3: CSATAGRNTEAFF

V: TRBV9
D: .
CDR3: CASSVDTDTQYF

V: TRBV6-6
D: TRBD2
CDR3: CASSNRLAGAETQYF

V: TRBV5-1
D: .
CDR3: CASSLDNRAGEKLFF

V: TRBV5-6
D: .
CDR3: CASRTLQWRDGDTGELSF

V: TRBV2
D: TRBD2
CDR3: CASRGLAGPYNEQFF

V: TRBV5-1
D: .
CDR3: CASSSRANYGYTF

V: TRBV19
D: .
CDR3: CASSKPGIGELFF

V: TRBV20-1
D: .
CDR3: CSARQGNQPQHF